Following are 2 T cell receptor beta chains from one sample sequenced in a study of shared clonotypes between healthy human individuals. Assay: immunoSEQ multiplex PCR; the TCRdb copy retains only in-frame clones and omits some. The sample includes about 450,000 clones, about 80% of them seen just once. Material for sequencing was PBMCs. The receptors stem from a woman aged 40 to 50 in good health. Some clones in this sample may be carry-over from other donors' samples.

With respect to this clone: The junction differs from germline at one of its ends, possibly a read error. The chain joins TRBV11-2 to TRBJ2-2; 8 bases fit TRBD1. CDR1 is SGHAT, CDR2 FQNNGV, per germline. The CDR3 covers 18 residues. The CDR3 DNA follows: TGCGCCAGCAGCCAAGAGGAGACCAGGGGGCTAGGCACCGGGGAGCTGTTTTTT. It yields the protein CASSQEETRGLGTGELFF.

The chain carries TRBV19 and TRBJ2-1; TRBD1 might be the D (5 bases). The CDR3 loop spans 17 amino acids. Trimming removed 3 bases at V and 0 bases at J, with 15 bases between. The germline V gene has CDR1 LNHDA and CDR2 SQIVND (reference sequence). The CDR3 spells CASSIRRGPSSYNEQFF. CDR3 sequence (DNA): TGTGCCAGTAGTATCCGAAGGGGCCCTAGCTCCTACAATGAGCAGTTCTTC.